This TCR beta chain is from a study of CD8+ T cells in alopecia areata. Whole-study context: It was oral tofacitinib, at 5 to 10 mg twice daily, that treated patients received. Whole-study findings and limits: The study found higher clonality in lesional than normal scalp, especially in alopecia totalis/universalis. Tofacitinib produced a significant decrease in scalp clonality and in expanded CD8+ clones among the top 100.

About this clone itself: Its antigen is not known.

As the sequencing template, cDNA was produced by extracting RNA and reverse transcribing it. The table came from immunoSEQ multiplex PCR; TCRdb's copy has only in-frame clones and leaves some out. The sample shows about 200,000 clones, 58% of them seen only once. The sample's treatment: oral pan-JAK inhibitor, 5-10 mg twice daily. Peripheral blood and lesional scalp punch biopsies were taken from alopecia areata patients. The CDR3 covers 11 residues. The clonotype comes from a human donor with alopecia areata. The J gene is TRBJ1-6, the V gene TRBV21-1; the table's D call, TRBD1, has no DNA check behind it. TRBV21-1 is labeled a pseudogene. Sequenced material: CD4+ T cells sorted from blood, taken at week 24, from a patient treated with tofacitinib. CDR3 region: CARKAEGQDHF. In nucleotides, the CDR3 is TGTGCCAGAAAGGCTGAGGGACAAGACCACTTT.